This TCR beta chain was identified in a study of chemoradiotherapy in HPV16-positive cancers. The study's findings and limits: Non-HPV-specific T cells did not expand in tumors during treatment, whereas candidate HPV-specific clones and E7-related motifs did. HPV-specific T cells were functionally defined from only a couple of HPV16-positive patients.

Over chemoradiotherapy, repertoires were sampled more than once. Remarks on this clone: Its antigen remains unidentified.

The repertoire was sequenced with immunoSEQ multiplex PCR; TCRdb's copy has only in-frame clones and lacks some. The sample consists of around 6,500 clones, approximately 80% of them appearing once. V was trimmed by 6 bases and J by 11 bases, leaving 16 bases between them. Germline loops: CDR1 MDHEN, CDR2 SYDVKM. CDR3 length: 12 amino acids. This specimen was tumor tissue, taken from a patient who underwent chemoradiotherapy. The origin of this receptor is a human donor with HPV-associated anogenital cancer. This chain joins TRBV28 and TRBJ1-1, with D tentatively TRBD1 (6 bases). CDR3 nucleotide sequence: TGTGCCAGCAGCCCGGACAGTCCCCTGGCTTTCTTT. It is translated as CASSPDSPLAFF. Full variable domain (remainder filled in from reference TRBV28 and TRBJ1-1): DVKVTQSSRYLVKRTGEKVFLECVQDMDHENMFWYRQDPGLGLRLIYFSYDVKMKEKGDIPEGYSVSREKKERFSLILESASTNQTSMYLCASSPDSPLAFFGQGTRLTVV.